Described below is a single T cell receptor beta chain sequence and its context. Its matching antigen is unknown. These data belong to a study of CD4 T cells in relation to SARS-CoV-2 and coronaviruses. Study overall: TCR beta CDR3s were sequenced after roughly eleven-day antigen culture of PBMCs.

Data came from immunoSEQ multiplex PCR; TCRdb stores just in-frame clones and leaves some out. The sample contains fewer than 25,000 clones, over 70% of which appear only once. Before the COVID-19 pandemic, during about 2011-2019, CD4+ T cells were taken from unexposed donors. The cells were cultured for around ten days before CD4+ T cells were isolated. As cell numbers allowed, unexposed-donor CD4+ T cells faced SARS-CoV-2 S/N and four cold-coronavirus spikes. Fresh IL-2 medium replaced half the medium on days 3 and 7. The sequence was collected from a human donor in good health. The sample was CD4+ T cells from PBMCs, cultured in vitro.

CDR3 region: CASRRDSTRTEAFF. As DNA, the CDR3 is TGTGCCAGCAGACGGGACTCGACACGAACTGAAGCTTTCTTT. J is TRBJ1-1 and V is TRBV6-5, with D maybe TRBD1 (5 bases). The CDR3 contains 14 residues. Trimming pared 6 bases from V and 5 bases from J, leaving 16 bases between. Per germline, CDR1 MNHEY and CDR2 SVGAGI.